These T cell receptor beta chains were read from a single sample in a study of blood T cells in healthy people across ages. TCRdb analysed the 5' RACE reads with MiXCR anew, one entry per CDR3 protein. The sample records around 1,900,000 distinct CDR3 sequences, about two fifths being singletons. Sequences were obtained from blood. The source is a human donor in good health. The CDR3 runs from the conserved cysteine through the conserved F or W. Each record gives: J gene, clone size, D gene, V gene, CDR3 protein, CDR3 DNA. D genes are given only for firm matches. The listing skips clone size in some rows; elsewhere it reads once, few, many or a size class.

>TRBJ1-1|.|.|TRBV6-2/TRBV6-3
CASSYSTDTEAFF
TGTGCCAGCAGTTACTCTACAGACACTGAGGCTTTCTTT
>TRBJ2-5|.|TRBD1|TRBV7-9
CASSQRRDSEYF
TGTGCCAGCAGCCAGCGCCGGGACAGTGAGTACTTC
>TRBJ1-2|.|TRBD1|TRBV3-1
CASSQDGSGDRGFDYGYTF
TGTGCCAGCAGCCAAGACGGTAGTGGTGACAGGGGTTTTGACTATGGCTACACCTTC
>TRBJ1-2|.|TRBD1|TRBV28
CASSSTKAGQGAYGYTF
TGTGCCAGCAGTTCTACCAAAGCGGGACAGGGGGCCTATGGCTACACCTTC
>TRBJ1-2|.|.|TRBV4-3
CASSQDGRGAVGYTF
TGCGCCAGCAGCCAAGATGGGCGCGGGGCCGTAGGCTACACCTTC
>TRBJ1-4|.|.|TRBV5-5
CASSLFRQAANEKLFF
TGTGCCAGCAGCTTGTTTCGACAGGCAGCTAATGAAAAACTGTTTTTT
>TRBJ2-5|once|TRBD2|TRBV7-2
CASSPWTSGGSETQYF
TGTGCCAGCAGCCCTTGGACTAGCGGGGGCTCCGAGACCCAGTACTTC
>TRBJ2-3|few|.|TRBV4-1
CASSQRPGLGVEYF
TGCGCCAGCAGCCAACGTCCGGGACTCGGGGTTGAGTATTTT
>TRBJ1-4|.|TRBD1|TRBV4-3
CASSQDLMDRNEKLFF
TGCGCCAGCAGCCAAGATTTGATGGACAGGAACGAAAAACTGTTTTTT
>TRBJ2-7|few|.|TRBV27
CASSYRSRNPYEQYF
TGTGCCAGCAGCTATCGTTCCAGGAATCCCTACGAGCAGTACTTC
>TRBJ2-5|.|.|TRBV7-3
CASSNWGQETQYF
TGTGCCAGCAGCAACTGGGGGCAAGAGACCCAGTACTTC
>TRBJ1-1|.|TRBD1|TRBV2
CASSDGTGAVLSAFF
TGTGCCAGCAGTGACGGGACAGGGGCAGTTCTCTCAGCTTTCTTT
>TRBJ1-2|.|.|TRBV5-6
CASSPSSGPLYGYTF
TGTGCCAGCAGCCCTTCATCCGGACCGCTCTATGGCTACACCTTC
>TRBJ2-1|.|.|TRBV12-3/TRBV12-4
CASSFGQGHNEQFF
TGTGCCAGCAGTTTCGGGCAGGGACACAATGAGCAGTTCTTC
>TRBJ1-2|.|.|TRBV5-4
CASSLDGRDFGYTF
TGTGCCAGCAGCTTGGATGGGAGGGACTTTGGCTACACCTTC
>TRBJ2-7|few|TRBD2|TRBV4-2
CASSQDRTSGGQYF
TGTGCCAGCAGCCAAGATAGGACTAGCGGGGGCCAGTACTTC
>TRBJ1-2|.|TRBD1|TRBV4-3
CASSQLTGDYGYTF
TGCGCCAGCAGCCAACTGACAGGGGACTATGGCTACACCTTC
>TRBJ1-2|.|.|TRBV7-3
CASSLLPQGHYTF
TGTGCCAGCAGCCTTTTACCACAGGGCCACTACACCTTC
>TRBJ1-5|.|.|TRBV6-5
CASSYFRRDSNQPQHF
TGTGCCAGCAGTTACTTCCGCCGGGATAGCAATCAGCCCCAGCATTTT
>TRBJ2-5|.|.|TRBV7-3
CASSFGPQKGETQYF
TGTGCCAGCAGCTTCGGTCCACAAAAAGGAGAGACCCAGTACTTC
>TRBJ1-5|few|.|TRBV7-2
CASSRGIGNQPQHF
TGTGCCAGCAGCAGGGGGATAGGCAATCAGCCCCAGCATTTT
>TRBJ2-1|.|.|TRBV5-1
CASSLDSAEVNNEQFF
TGCGCCAGCAGCTTGGACAGCGCGGAAGTAAACAATGAGCAGTTCTTC
>TRBJ2-7|few|TRBD2|TRBV7-2
CASSKLAGAAYEQYF
TGTGCCAGCAGCAAACTAGCGGGGGCCGCCTACGAGCAGTACTTC
>TRBJ2-7|few|.|TRBV20-1
CSARGKVYEQYF
TGCAGTGCTAGAGGGAAGGTTTACGAGCAGTACTTC
>TRBJ2-1|.|.|TRBV4-1
CASSQVTGSSYNEQFF
TGCGCCAGCAGCCAAGTCACAGGGAGCTCCTACAATGAGCAGTTCTTC
>TRBJ1-2|.|.|TRBV4-3
CASSQDSKAGLGYTF
TGCGCCAGCAGCCAAGATAGTAAGGCAGGATTAGGCTACACCTTC
>TRBJ1-2|.|.|TRBV7-2
CASSSTAGGSGGYTF
TGTGCCAGCAGCTCTACTGCCGGGGGGTCGGGAGGCTACACCTTC
>TRBJ2-1|few|.|TRBV28
CASSTGRGSYNEQFF
TGTGCCAGCAGCACAGGGAGGGGTTCCTACAATGAGCAGTTCTTC
>TRBJ1-3|.|TRBD1|TRBV2
CASRGQGNGNTIYF
TGTGCCAGCAGGGGACAGGGTAACGGAAACACCATATATTTT
>TRBJ2-1|.|.|TRBV12-3/TRBV12-4
CASSLLALYNEQFF
TGTGCCAGCAGTTTACTGGCCCTATACAATGAGCAGTTCTTC
>TRBJ1-1|few|.|TRBV4-1
CASSQGHGIQNTEAFF
TGCGCCAGCAGCCAAGGGCATGGGATCCAGAACACTGAAGCTTTCTTT
>TRBJ1-4|.|.|TRBV12-3/TRBV12-4
CASRALGMWEKLFF
TGTGCCAGCAGGGCCTTGGGTATGTGGGAAAAACTGTTTTTT
>TRBJ2-5|few|.|TRBV2
CASSRQLRRETQYF
TGTGCCAGCTCCCGACAGCTCCGACGCGAGACCCAGTACTTC